These T cell receptor beta chains were read from a single sample in a study of T cells of healthy individuals. One entry per CDR3 protein, called by TCRdb with MiXCR from the 5' RACE reads. The sample carries around 63,000 distinct CDR3 sequences, 15% to 20% recorded once. These receptors all stem from a human donor in good health. CDR3s include the opening cysteine and the closing phenylalanine or tryptophan. The D gene is left open where the match is weak. Where a row states a size, it is once, few, many or the class of an expanded clone; other rows omit it.

V gene: TRBV6-1
D gene: TRBD1
J gene: TRBJ2-1
clone size: many
CDR3 protein: CASSRNQDRVGYNEQFF
CDR3 DNA: TGTGCCAGCAGCAGAAATCAGGACAGGGTGGGGTACAATGAGCAGTTCTTC

V gene: TRBV4-1
D gene: NA
J gene: TRBJ2-4
clone size: many
CDR3 protein: CASSPGALVGAKNIQYF
CDR3 DNA: TGCGCCAGCAGTCCAGGGGCACTCGTTGGGGCCAAAAACATTCAGTACTTC

V gene: TRBV30
D gene: NA
J gene: TRBJ2-3
clone size: NA
CDR3 protein: CAWVPPGDTQYF
CDR3 DNA: TGTGCCTGGGTCCCTCCCGGGGATACGCAGTATTTT

V gene: TRBV30
D gene: NA
J gene: TRBJ1-2
clone size: NA
CDR3 protein: CAWSSGPRYGYTF
CDR3 DNA: TGTGCCTGGAGTTCCGGGCCTAGGTATGGCTACACCTTC

V gene: TRBV6-1
D gene: NA
J gene: TRBJ1-5
clone size: many
CDR3 protein: CASSDQRGQPQHF
CDR3 DNA: TGTGCCAGCAGTGATCAACGGGGACAGCCCCAGCATTTT

V gene: TRBV27
D gene: TRBD1
J gene: TRBJ1-1
clone size: NA
CDR3 protein: CASSLTRDRGSFF
CDR3 DNA: TGTGCCAGCAGTTTAACCCGGGACAGGGGGTCTTTCTTT

V gene: TRBV4-2
D gene: NA
J gene: TRBJ1-6
clone size: many
CDR3 protein: CASSQGARGLGSPLHF
CDR3 DNA: TGTGCCAGCAGCCAAGGCGCCAGGGGCCTTGGGTCACCCCTCCACTTT

V gene: TRBV20-1
D gene: NA
J gene: TRBJ1-1
clone size: NA
CDR3 protein: CSARQNTEAFF
CDR3 DNA: TGCAGTGCTAGACAGAACACTGAAGCTTTCTTT

V gene: TRBV5-1
D gene: TRBD1
J gene: TRBJ1-1
clone size: NA
CDR3 protein: CASTPGTGRTEAFF
CDR3 DNA: TGCGCCAGCACCCCCGGGACAGGGAGGACTGAAGCTTTCTTT

V gene: TRBV4-1
D gene: TRBD2
J gene: TRBJ2-2
clone size: NA
CDR3 protein: CASSRLAGGWWELFF
CDR3 DNA: TGCGCCAGCAGCCGACTAGCGGGAGGTTGGTGGGAGCTGTTTTTT

V gene: TRBV7-6
D gene: TRBD2
J gene: TRBJ2-1
clone size: few
CDR3 protein: CASSPIAGGPSWSYNEQFF
CDR3 DNA: TGTGCCAGCAGCCCTATAGCGGGGGGGCCTTCTTGGTCCTACAATGAGCAGTTCTTC

V gene: TRBV20-1
D gene: NA
J gene: TRBJ2-3
clone size: many
CDR3 protein: CSARRTDSTDTQYF
CDR3 DNA: TGCAGTGCTAGACGGACGGATTCCACAGATACGCAGTATTTT

V gene: TRBV20-1
D gene: NA
J gene: TRBJ1-2
clone size: NA
CDR3 protein: CSASEDRNYGYTF
CDR3 DNA: TGCAGTGCTAGTGAAGACAGGAACTATGGCTACACCTTC

V gene: TRBV2
D gene: NA
J gene: TRBJ1-4
clone size: few
CDR3 protein: CASSATRGGNEKLFF
CDR3 DNA: TGTGCCAGCAGTGCCACCCGGGGGGGGAATGAAAAACTGTTTTTT

V gene: TRBV29-1
D gene: TRBD1
J gene: TRBJ2-1
clone size: few
CDR3 protein: CSVLRDRVVNEQFF
CDR3 DNA: TGCAGCGTACTCCGGGACAGGGTTGTCAATGAGCAGTTCTTC

V gene: TRBV7-9
D gene: NA
J gene: TRBJ2-7
clone size: few
CDR3 protein: CASSPDTGPYEQYF
CDR3 DNA: TGTGCCAGCAGCCCAGACACGGGCCCCTACGAGCAGTACTTC

V gene: TRBV7-8
D gene: TRBD2
J gene: TRBJ2-4
clone size: many
CDR3 protein: CASSLARASGVSENIQYF
CDR3 DNA: TGTGCCAGCAGCTTAGCCAGGGCTAGCGGGGTATCCGAAAACATTCAGTACTTC